This entry is about one TCR beta chain. Its antigen is as yet unknown. This entry belongs to a study of identical twins. Study outcomes and limitations: The models gave estimates that fell short of the out-of-frame TCR alpha sharing seen in monozygotic twins. Researchers reported weaker excess twin sharing in beta out-of-frame sequences.

In TCRdb, the 5' RACE reads were re-called with MiXCR into one record per CDR3 protein. Found here are approximately 94,000 distinct CDR3 sequences, 5.9% of them singletons; the top ten hold 12%. The CDR3 runs 15 residues. The V end was cut by 5 bases, the J end by 2 bases, with 16 bases between. Germline CDR1 reads MDHEN; CDR2 reads SYDVKM. The TCR sequence derives from a woman aged 50 to 65 in good health. The sample consisted of memory T cells sorted from blood. V gene TRBV28 combines with J gene TRBJ2-7; tentatively, D is TRBD2 (5 bases). Written as DNA, the CDR3 is TGTGCCAGCAGTCCCCACGGGAACCCTACCTACGAGCAGTACTTC. It codes for CASSPHGNPTYEQYF.